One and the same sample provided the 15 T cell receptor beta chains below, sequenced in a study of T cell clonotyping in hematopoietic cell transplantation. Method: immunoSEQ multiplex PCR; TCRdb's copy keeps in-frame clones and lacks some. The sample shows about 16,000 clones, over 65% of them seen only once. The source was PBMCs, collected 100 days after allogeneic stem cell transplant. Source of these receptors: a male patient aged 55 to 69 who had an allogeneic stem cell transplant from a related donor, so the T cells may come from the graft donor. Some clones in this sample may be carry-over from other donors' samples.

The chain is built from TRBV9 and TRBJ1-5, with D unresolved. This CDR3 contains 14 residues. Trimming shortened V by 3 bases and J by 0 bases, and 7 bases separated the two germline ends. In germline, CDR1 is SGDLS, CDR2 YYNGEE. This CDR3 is CASSDTHSNQPQHF. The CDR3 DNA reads TGTGCCAGCAGCGACACACATAGCAATCAGCCCCAGCATTTT. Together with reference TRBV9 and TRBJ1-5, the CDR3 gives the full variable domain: DSGVTQTPKHLITATGQRVTLRCSPRSGDLSVYWYQQSLDQGLQFLIQYYNGEERAKGNILERFSAQQFPDLHSELNLSSLELGDSALYFCASSDTHSNQPQHFGDGTRLSIL.

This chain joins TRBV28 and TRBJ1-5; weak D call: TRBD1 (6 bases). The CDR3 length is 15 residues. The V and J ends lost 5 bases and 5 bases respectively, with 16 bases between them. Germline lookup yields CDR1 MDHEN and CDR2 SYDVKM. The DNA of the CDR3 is TGTGCCAGCAGTCAACAACAGGGACGGTATCAGCCCCAGCATTTT. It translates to CASSQQQGRYQPQHF.

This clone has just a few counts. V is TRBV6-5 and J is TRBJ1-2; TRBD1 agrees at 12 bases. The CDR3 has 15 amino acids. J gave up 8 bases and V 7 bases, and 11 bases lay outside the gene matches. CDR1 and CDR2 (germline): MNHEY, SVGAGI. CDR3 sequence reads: CASTEGTGGAGGYTF. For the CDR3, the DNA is TGTGCCAGCACCGAAGGGACAGGGGGCGCGGGGGGCTACACCTTC.

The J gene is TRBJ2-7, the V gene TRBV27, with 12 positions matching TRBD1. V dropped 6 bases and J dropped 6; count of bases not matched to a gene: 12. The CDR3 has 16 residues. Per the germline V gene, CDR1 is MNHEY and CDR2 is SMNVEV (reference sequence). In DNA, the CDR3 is TGTGCCAGCAGCCTGTTCCCCGGGACAGGGGGCCGCGAGCAGTACTTC. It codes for CASSLFPGTGGREQYF.

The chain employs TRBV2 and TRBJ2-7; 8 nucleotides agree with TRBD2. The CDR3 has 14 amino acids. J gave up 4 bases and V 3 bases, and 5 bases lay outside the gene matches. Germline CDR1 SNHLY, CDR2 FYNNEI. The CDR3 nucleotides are TGTGCCAGCAGTGATGGGCGGGGGGAATACGAGCAGTACTTC. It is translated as CASSDGRGEYEQYF.

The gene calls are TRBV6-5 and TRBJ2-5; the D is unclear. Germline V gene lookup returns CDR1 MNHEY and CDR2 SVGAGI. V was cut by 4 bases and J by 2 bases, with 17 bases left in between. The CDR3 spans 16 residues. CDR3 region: CASSSTDEGLQETQYF. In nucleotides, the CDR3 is TGTGCCAGCAGTTCGACGGATGAAGGGCTTCAAGAGACCCAGTACTTC.

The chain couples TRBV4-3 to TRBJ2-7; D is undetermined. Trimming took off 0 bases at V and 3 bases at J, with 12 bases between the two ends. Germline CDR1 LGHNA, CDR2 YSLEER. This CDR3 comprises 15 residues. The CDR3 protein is CASSQDEATRYEQYF. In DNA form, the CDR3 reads TGCGCCAGCAGCCAAGATGAGGCCACCCGCTACGAGCAGTACTTC.

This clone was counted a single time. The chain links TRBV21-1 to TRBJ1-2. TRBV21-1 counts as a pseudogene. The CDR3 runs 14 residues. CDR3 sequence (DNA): TGTGCCAGCAGCAGACTAACCTTAGGCCTGGGCTACACCTTC. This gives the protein CASSRLTLGLGYTF.

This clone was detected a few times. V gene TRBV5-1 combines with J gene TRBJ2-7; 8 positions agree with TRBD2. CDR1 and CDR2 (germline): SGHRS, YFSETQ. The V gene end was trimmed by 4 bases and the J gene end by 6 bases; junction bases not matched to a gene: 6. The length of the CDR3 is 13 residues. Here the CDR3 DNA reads TGCGCCAGCAGCGAAGGACTAGCTGGCGAGCAGTACTTC. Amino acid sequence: CASSEGLAGEQYF. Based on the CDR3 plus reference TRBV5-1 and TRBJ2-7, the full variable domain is KAGVTQTPRYLIKTRGQQVTLSCSPISGHRSVSWYQQTPGQGLQFLFEYFSETQRNKGNFPGRFSGRQFSNSRSEMNVSTLELGDSALYLCASSEGLAGEQYFGPGTRLTVT.

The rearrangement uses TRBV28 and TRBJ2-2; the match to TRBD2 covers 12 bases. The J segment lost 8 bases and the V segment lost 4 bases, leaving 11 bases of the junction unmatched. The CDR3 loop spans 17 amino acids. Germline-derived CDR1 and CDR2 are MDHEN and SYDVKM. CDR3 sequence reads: CASSSLAGGLTGGELFF. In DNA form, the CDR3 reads TGTGCCAGCAGTTCCCTAGCGGGGGGGCTTACGGGAGGGGAGCTGTTTTTT.

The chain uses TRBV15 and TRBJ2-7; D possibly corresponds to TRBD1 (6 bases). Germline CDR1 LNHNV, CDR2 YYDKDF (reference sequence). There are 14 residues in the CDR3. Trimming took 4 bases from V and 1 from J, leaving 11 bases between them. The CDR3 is CATSTQGRSYEQYF. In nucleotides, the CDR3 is TGTGCCACCAGCACCCAGGGGAGATCCTACGAGCAGTACTTC.

DNA of the CDR3: TGTGCCAGCGCTCTGGACGCAGCAAACAATGAGCAGTTCTTC. It encodes CASALDAANNEQFF. The chain carries TRBV7-2 and TRBJ2-1, with D uncertain. Per the germline V gene, CDR1 is SGHTA and CDR2 is FQGNSA. V gave up 8 bases and J gave up 5 bases, with 16 bases separating them. The CDR3 has 14 residues.

CDR3 coding DNA: TGCGCCAGCAGCGGGGGGATATACGAGCAGTACTTC. This translates into CASSGGIYEQYF. The chain has TRBV4-1 and TRBJ2-7; D may be TRBD2 (6 bases). With 5 bases removed from V and 4 bases from J, the gap between germline ends came to 9 bases. Germline lookup yields CDR1 MGHRA and CDR2 YSYEKL. This CDR3 spans 12 amino acids.

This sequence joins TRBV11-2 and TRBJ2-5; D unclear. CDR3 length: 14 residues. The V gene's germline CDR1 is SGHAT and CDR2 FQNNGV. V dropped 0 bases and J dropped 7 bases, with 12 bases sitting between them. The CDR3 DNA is TGTGCCAGCAGCTTAGATTACGAGTCAGTGACCCAGTACTTC. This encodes CASSLDYESVTQYF. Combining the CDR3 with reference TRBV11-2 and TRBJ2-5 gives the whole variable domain EAGVAQSPRYKIIEKRQSVAFWCNPISGHATLYWYQQILGQGPKLLIQFQNNGVVDDSQLPKDRFSAERLKGVDSTLKIQPAKLEDSAVYLCASSLDYESVTQYFGPGTRLLVL.

In nucleotides, the CDR3 is TGTGCCAGCAGTTTAAGCCCCCCCCCTAGCGGGGGCGCCTACGAGCAGTACTTC. Translated: CASSLSPPPSGGAYEQYF. This chain uses TRBV28 with TRBJ2-7; TRBD2 matches at 10 bases. The CDR3 extends over 18 amino acids. V dropped 2 bases and J dropped 2; count of bases not matched to a gene: 12. The V gene's germline CDR1 is MDHEN and CDR2 SYDVKM.